The 3 T cell receptor beta chains reported below all come from one sample, sequenced in a study of T cell repertoires in cytomegalovirus infection. TCRdb independently ran MiXCR on the reads; one entry per CDR3 protein. This table has over 300,000 distinct CDR3 sequences, 9.5% appearing once. The sample was PBMCs. These receptors were obtained from a human donor in good health (CMV status not recorded). Some clones in this sample may be carry-over from other donors' samples.

In its sample, this clonotype was seen many times. The V gene is TRBV7-2, the J gene TRBJ1-1; the D is unclear. Looked up from germline, CDR1 is SGHTA and CDR2 is FQGNSA. The CDR3 is 14 amino acids. Trimming pared 1 base from V and 0 bases from J, leaving 6 bases between. This chain's CDR3 is CASSLDSMNTEAFF. The CDR3 coding sequence is TGTGCCAGCAGCTTAGACTCCATGAACACTGAAGCTTTCTTT.

This clonotype has ten or more counts. The V call is TRBV12-3 or TRBV12-4, the J call TRBJ2-3, with D possibly being TRBD2 (6 bases). The ends were cut back, 4 bases at V and 6 bases at J, with 20 bases in the middle. The CDR3 is 16 amino acids. The CDR3: CASSSSPLAFVDTQYF. The CDR3 DNA sequence: TGTGCCAGCAGTTCCTCCCCCCTAGCGTTTGTGGATACGCAGTATTTT.

This clonotype has ten or more counts. The CDR3 DNA sequence: TGTGCCAGCAGCTCCTTCGGAACGGATTTCTACAATGAGCAGTTCTTC. Its translation: CASSSFGTDFYNEQFF. The rearrangement links TRBV7-2 to TRBJ2-1, with D unclear. Germline V lookup: CDR1 SGHTA, CDR2 FQGNSA. The CDR3 sequence is 16 residues long. Trimming took off 4 bases at V and 3 bases at J, with 16 bases between the two ends.